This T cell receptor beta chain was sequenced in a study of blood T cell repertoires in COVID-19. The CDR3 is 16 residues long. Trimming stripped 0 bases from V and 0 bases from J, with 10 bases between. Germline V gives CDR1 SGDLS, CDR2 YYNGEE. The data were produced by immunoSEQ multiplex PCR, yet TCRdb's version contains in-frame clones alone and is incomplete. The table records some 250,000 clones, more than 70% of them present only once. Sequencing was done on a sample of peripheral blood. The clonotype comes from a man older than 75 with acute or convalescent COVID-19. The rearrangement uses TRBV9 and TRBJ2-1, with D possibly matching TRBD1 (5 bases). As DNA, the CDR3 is TGTGCCAGCAGCGTAGTAGGGGTTGGCTCCTACAATGAGCAGTTCTTC. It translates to CASSVVGVGSYNEQFF.